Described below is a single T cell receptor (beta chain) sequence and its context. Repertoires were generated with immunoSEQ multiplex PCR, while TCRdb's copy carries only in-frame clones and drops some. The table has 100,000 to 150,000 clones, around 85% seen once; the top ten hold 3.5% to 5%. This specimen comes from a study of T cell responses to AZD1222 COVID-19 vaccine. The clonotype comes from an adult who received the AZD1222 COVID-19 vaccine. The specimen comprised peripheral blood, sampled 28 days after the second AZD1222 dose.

CDR3 bases: TGTGCCAGTAGCGCAGCCGGGACAGCCTACAATGAGCAGTTCTTC. It encodes CASSAAGTAYNEQFF. The chain links TRBV19 to TRBJ2-1, with 7 bases lining up with TRBD1. The V gene end was trimmed by 6 bases and the J gene end by 2 bases; junction bases not matched to a gene: 7. CDR3 length: 15 amino acids. Germline V gene sequence: CDR1 LNHDA, CDR2 SQIVND (reference sequence).